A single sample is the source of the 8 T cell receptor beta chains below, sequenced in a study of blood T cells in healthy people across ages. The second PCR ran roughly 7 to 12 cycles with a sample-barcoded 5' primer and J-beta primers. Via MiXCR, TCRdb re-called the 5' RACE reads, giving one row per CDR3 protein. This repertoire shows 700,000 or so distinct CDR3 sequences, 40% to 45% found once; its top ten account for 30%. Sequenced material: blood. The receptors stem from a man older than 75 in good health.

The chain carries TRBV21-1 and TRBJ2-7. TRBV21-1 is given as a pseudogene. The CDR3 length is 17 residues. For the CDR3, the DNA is TGTGCCAGCAGCCCGAATTCTGGGATCAAAAAAAACTACGAGCAGTACTTC. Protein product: CASSPNSGIKKNYEQYF.

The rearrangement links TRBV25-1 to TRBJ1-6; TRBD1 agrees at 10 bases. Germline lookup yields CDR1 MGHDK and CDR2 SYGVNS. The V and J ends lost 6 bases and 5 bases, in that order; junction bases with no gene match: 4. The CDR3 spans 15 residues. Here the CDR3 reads CASRHDRGHNSPLHF. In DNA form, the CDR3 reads TGTGCCAGCAGACACGACAGGGGGCATAATTCACCCCTCCACTTT. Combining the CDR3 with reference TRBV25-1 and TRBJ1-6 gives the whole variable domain EADIYQTPRYLVIGTGKKITLECSQTMGHDKMYWYQQDPGMELHLIHYSYGVNSTEKGDLSSESTVSRIRTEHFPLTLESARPSHTSQYLCASRHDRGHNSPLHFGNGTRLTVT.

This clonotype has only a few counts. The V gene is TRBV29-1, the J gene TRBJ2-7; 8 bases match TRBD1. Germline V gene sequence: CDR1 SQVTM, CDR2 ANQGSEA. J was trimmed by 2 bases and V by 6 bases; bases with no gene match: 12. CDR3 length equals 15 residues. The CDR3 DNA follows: TGCAGCGTGGGCCCCAGTCAGGGGGCCGCCTACGAGCAGTACTTC. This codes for CSVGPSQGAAYEQYF.

The CDR3 bases are TGTGCCAGCCGAACCCACTCGGGGCCTACGCAGTATTTT. As protein: CASRTHSGPTQYF. This chain joins TRBV28 and TRBJ2-3; the D gene could be TRBD1 or TRBD2 (5 bases each). The CDR3 is made up of 13 amino acids. Germline V gene lookup returns CDR1 MDHEN and CDR2 SYDVKM. The V gene lost 8 bases and the J gene lost 8 bases, with 17 bases spanning the gap.

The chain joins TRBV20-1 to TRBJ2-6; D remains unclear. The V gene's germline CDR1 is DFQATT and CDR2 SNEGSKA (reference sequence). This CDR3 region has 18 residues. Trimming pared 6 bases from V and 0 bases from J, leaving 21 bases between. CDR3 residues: CSAGDYGGFSSGANVLTF. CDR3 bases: TGCAGTGCCGGAGATTATGGCGGTTTCAGCTCTGGGGCCAACGTCCTGACTTTC.

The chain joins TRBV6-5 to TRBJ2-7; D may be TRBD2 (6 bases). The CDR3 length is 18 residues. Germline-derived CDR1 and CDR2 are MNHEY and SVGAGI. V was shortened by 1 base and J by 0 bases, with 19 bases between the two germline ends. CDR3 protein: CASSYYNVGGVISYEQYF. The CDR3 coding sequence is TGTGCCAGCAGTTACTATAATGTCGGGGGAGTCATCTCCTACGAGCAGTACTTC.

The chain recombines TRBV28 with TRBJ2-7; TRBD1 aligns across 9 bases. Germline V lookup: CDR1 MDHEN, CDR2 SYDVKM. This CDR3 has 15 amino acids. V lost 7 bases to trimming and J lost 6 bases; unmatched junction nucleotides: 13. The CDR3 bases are TGTGCCAGCATAGCGCCGGGACAGGGAGGGGGCGAGCAGTACTTC. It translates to CASIAPGQGGGEQYF.

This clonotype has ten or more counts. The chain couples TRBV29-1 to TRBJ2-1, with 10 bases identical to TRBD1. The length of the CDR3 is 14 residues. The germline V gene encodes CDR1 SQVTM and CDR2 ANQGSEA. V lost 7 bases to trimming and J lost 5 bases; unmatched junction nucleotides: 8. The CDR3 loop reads CSARTGGRNNEQFF. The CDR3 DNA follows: TGCAGCGCTAGGACAGGGGGTAGAAACAATGAGCAGTTCTTC.